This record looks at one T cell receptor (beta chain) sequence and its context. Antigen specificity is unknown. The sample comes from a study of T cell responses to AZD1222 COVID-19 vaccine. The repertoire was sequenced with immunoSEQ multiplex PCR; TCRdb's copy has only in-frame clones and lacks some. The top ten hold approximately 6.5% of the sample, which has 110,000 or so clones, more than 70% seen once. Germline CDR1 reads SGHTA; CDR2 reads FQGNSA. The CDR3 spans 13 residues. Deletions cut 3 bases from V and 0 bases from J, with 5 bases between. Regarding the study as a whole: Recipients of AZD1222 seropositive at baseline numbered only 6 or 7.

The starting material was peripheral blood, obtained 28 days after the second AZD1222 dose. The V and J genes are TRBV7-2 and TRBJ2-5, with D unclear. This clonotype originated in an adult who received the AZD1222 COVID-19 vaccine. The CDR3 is CASSLADQETQYF. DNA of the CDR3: TGTGCCAGCAGCTTGGCAGACCAAGAGACCCAGTACTTC.